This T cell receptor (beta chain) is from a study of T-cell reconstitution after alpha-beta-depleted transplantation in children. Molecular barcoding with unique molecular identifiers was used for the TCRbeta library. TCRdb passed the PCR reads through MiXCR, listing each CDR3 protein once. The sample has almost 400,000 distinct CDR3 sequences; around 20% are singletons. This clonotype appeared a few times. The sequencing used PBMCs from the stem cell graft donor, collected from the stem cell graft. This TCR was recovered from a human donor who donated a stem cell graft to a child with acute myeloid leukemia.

CDR3 DNA: TGTGCCAGCAGGGGGGACGCCTACAATGAGCAGTTCTTC. Its protein is CASRGDAYNEQFF. This chain joins TRBV12-3 or TRBV12-4 and TRBJ2-1; the D gene could be TRBD1 or TRBD2 (5 bases each). The CDR3 length is 13 residues. The V gene lost 6 bases and the J gene lost 2 bases, with 8 bases spanning the gap.